Listed here is a single T cell receptor (beta chain). V gave up 5 bases and J gave up 4 bases; unmatched junction bases: 11. Per germline, CDR1 LNHDA and CDR2 SQIVND (reference sequence). This CDR3 has 16 amino acids. Study processing details: Scientists estimated how many nucleated cells there were by amplifying reference gene primers. Here immunoSEQ multiplex PCR was the method, and the copy in TCRdb shows in-frame clones only, minus some. V, J and clone size reflect that table, while D and trimming were determined from the DNA. The data contain 250,000 to 300,000 clones, about nine tenths of them seen just once; the ten biggest clones take up about 2.1%. This sample was included in a study of blood T cell repertoires in COVID-19. The wider study: Samples taken during acute and convalescent COVID-19 were collected in the United States, Italy and Spain. Sample material is recorded as cDNA or gDNA derived from T cells, B-cell-depleted T cells, or PBMCs.

The sequencing input was PBMCs or T cells enriched from blood (not recorded which). The genes are TRBV19 and TRBJ2-1; TRBD2 matches at 7 bases. The clonotype comes from a woman aged 40-49 years with acute COVID-19. The CDR3 reads CASSPSGGSGYNEQFF. DNA of the CDR3: TGTGCCAGTAGTCCGTCCGGAGGTAGCGGGTACAATGAGCAGTTCTTC.